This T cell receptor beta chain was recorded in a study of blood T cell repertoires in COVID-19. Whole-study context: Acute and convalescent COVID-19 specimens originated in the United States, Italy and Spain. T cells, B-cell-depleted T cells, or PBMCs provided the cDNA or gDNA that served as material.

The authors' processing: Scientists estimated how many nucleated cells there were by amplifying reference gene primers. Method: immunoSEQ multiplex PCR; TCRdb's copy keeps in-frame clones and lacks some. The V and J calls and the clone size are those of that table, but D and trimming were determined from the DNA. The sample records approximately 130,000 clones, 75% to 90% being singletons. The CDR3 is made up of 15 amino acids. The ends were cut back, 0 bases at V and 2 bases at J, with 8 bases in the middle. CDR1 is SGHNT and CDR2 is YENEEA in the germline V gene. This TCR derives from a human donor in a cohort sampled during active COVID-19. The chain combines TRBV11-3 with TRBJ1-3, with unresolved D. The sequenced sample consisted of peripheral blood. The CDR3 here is CASSLDSHAGNTIYF. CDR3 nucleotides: TGTGCCAGCAGCTTAGATTCACACGCTGGAAACACCATATATTTT. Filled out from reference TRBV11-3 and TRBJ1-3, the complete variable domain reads EAGVVQSPRYKIIEKKQPVAFWCNPISGHNTLYWYLQNLGQGPELLIRYENEEAVDDSQLPKDRFSAERLKGVDSTLKIQPAELGDSAVYLCASSLDSHAGNTIYFGEGSWLTVV.